Sequencing of this TCR beta chain was carried out in a study of human CD8 memory T cell subsets. Study observations and caveats: Chao1 estimates pointed to stem-like memory T cells having more diversity than precursor exhausted T cells did. Unlike effector memory cells, stem-like memory and precursor exhausted T cells displayed similarly high diversity. T cell repertoires from the stem-like memory and precursor exhausted subsets showed minimal mutual overlap.

This clonotype counts as medium-sized by frequency. Its antigen is not identified. This CDR3 is 14 amino acids long. The germline CDR1 and CDR2 sequences are LGHNA and YSLEER. Libraries targeted TCR beta using 5' RACE with UMIs. TCRdb re-called the 5' RACE reads; one entry per CDR3 protein, DNA not given. There are 5,000 or so distinct CDR3 sequences in the sample, with roughly 25% held by the top ten. Sequencing was done on a sample of CD8+ effector memory T cells (TEM) sorted from PBMCs. Sample subset: effector memory CD8 T cells, CCR7- CD45RO+ CD95+. This sequence was found in a human donor in good health. The chain links TRBV4-3 to TRBJ1-1; TCRdb indicates TRBD1, and absent DNA this call remains unverified. The CDR3 spells CASSKGTENTEAFF.